The 26 T cell receptor beta chains below were found in one sample sequenced in a study. TCRdb fed the 5' RACE reads into MiXCR, producing one record per CDR3 protein. This sample has 35,000 to 50,000 distinct CDR3 sequences, with 25% to 35% found just once. The specimen sequenced was tumor-infiltrating memory CD4+ T cells sorted from the breast tumor. The subset is: memory CD4+ T cells, CD4+CD45RO+CD25-. The receptors originated from a female donor with breast cancer.

This clonotype has just a few counts. This chain links TRBV5-1 with TRBJ2-7; D not certain. Trimming shortened V by 3 bases and J by 1 base, and 14 bases separated the two germline ends. The germline gives CDR1 SGHRS, CDR2 YFSETQ. The length of the CDR3 is 15 residues. This CDR3 reads CASSSNLDGSYEQYF. CDR3 in DNA: TGCGCCAGCAGCTCCAATTTGGACGGATCCTACGAGCAGTACTTC.

This clonotype was counted only a few times. The chain is built from TRBV20-1 and TRBJ2-6; D gene unclear. The V gene's germline CDR1 is DFQATT and CDR2 SNEGSKA (reference sequence). V shed 2 bases and J shed 0 bases, with 8 bases lying between them. The CDR3 is 15 amino acids. This CDR3 is CSARPHDSGANVLTF. CDR3 sequence (DNA): TGCAGTGCTAGACCCCATGACTCTGGGGCCAACGTCCTGACTTTC.

CDR3 sequence (DNA): TGTGCCAGCAGTTTATACGGGACAGGGGGCTACGAGCAGTACTTC. Encoded protein: CASSLYGTGGYEQYF. The rearrangement links TRBV28 to TRBJ2-7; 11 bases align to TRBD1. The CDR3 has 15 amino acids. The germline CDR1 and CDR2 sequences are MDHEN and SYDVKM. J gave up 3 bases and V 1 base, and 2 bases lay outside the gene matches. Drawing the rest from reference TRBV28 and TRBJ2-7, the complete variable domain is DVKVTQSSRYLVKRTGEKVFLECVQDMDHENMFWYRQDPGLGLRLIYFSYDVKMKEKGDIPEGYSVSREKKERFSLILESASTNQTSMYLCASSLYGTGGYEQYFGPGTRLTVT.

V gene TRBV28 combines with J gene TRBJ2-1; 7 nucleotides match TRBD1. CDR1 MDHEN and CDR2 SYDVKM come from the germline V gene. CDR3 length: 14 residues. Trimming at V came to 4 bases and at J to 8 bases, leaving 8 bases not matched to a gene. CDR3 loop: CASSSRDSNHEQFF. The CDR3 region has the DNA TGTGCCAGCAGTTCCCGGGACAGTAACCATGAGCAGTTCTTC.

This clonotype has more than one count but fewer than ten. V is TRBV6-6 and J is TRBJ1-3; D is uncertain. Trimming took off 10 bases at V and 7 bases at J, with 11 bases between the two ends. The CDR3 extends over 11 amino acids. CDR1 and CDR2 from the germline V gene are MNHNY and SVGAGI (reference sequence). The CDR3 loop reads CATTQGNTIYF. In nucleotides, the CDR3 is TGTGCCACCACACAAGGGAACACCATATATTTT.

The gene calls are TRBV28 and TRBJ2-1; a weak D match, TRBD2 (6 bases). The V and J ends lost 4 bases and 5 bases respectively, with 18 bases between them. Germline CDR1 is MDHEN and CDR2 is SYDVKM. This CDR3 has 16 amino acids. As DNA, the CDR3 is TGTGCCAGCAGTTATGATAGGCGGGGACCTAACAATGAGCAGTTCTTC. Amino acid sequence: CASSYDRRGPNNEQFF.

The chain couples TRBV4-2 to TRBJ2-2, with D perhaps TRBD2 (5 bases). V gave up 1 base and J gave up 1 base, with 10 bases separating them. The CDR3 totals 16 residues. Germline V gene data show CDR1 as LGHNA and CDR2 as YNFKEQ. In nucleotides, the CDR3 is TGTGCCAGCAGCCAAGTGGGTGGGAGGAACACCGGGGAGCTGTTTTTT. It is translated as CASSQVGGRNTGELFF.

The table lists this clonotype with many counts. The rearrangement links TRBV4-2 to TRBJ2-7, with D hard to call. The length of the CDR3 is 14 residues. V shed 0 bases and J shed 4 bases, with 10 bases lying between them. CDR1 LGHNA and CDR2 YNFKEQ come from the germline V gene. DNA for the CDR3: TGTGCCAGCAGCCAAGAGACTTCGCTGTACGAGCAGTACTTC. Its translation is CASSQETSLYEQYF.

Remarks on this clonotype: A much larger clone sits a single nucleotide away, making a read error possible. The J gene is TRBJ1-1, the V gene TRBV2; D not resolved. The germline gives CDR1 SNHLY, CDR2 FYNNEI. The CDR3 totals 13 residues. V shed 7 bases and J shed 9 bases, with 18 bases lying between them. The CDR3 sequence: CASTIPGLTKAFF. Written as DNA, the CDR3 is TGTGCCAGCACCATCCCGGGCTTGACTAAAGCTTTCTTT.

The J gene is TRBJ2-7, the V gene TRBV7-9, with D perhaps assigned TRBD1 or TRBD2 (5 bases each). Germline CDR1 reads SEHNR; CDR2 reads FQNEAQ (reference sequence). The length of the CDR3 is 14 residues. Trimming left V 1 base short and J 6 bases short, with 13 bases between. The CDR3 DNA follows: TGTGCCAGCAGCTTAGAGGGGAGACGGGGCGAGCAGTACTTC. Amino acids: CASSLEGRRGEQYF.

This clonotype was picked up a small number of times. This chain connects TRBV3-1 to TRBJ1-1; the D gene is possibly TRBD1 (5 bases). Germline V gene sequence: CDR1 LGHDT, CDR2 YNNKEL (reference sequence). This CDR3 region has 15 residues. V gave up 4 bases and J gave up 0 bases, with 12 bases separating them. The CDR3, as DNA: TGTGCCAGCAGCCGAACCGGGACGGTGAACACTGAAGCTTTCTTT. Its protein is CASSRTGTVNTEAFF. The full variable domain, completed using reference TRBV3-1 and TRBJ1-1, is DTAVSQTPKYLVTQMGNDKSIKCEQNLGHDTMYWYKQDSKKFLKIMFSYNNKELIINETVPNRFSPKSPDKAHLNLHINSLELGDSAVYFCASSRTGTVNTEAFFGQGTRLTVV.

The chain recombines TRBV9 with TRBJ2-3; 11 nucleotides line up with TRBD2. Trimming at V came to 2 bases and at J to 5 bases, leaving 13 bases not matched to a gene. CDR1 and CDR2 from the germline V gene are SGDLS and YYNGEE. The CDR3 is 18 residues long. CDR3 loop: CASSVSGVLAGDIDTQYF. The CDR3, as DNA: TGTGCCAGCAGCGTCAGCGGTGTACTAGCGGGGGACATAGATACGCAGTATTTT.

The chain uses TRBV9 and TRBJ2-6; unclear D gene. V was trimmed by 1 base and J by 4 bases, leaving 6 bases between them. This CDR3 comprises 14 residues. Germline loops: CDR1 SGDLS, CDR2 YYNGEE. This CDR3 is CASSVFGGANVLTF. CDR3 sequence (DNA): TGTGCCAGCAGCGTATTCGGAGGGGCCAACGTCCTGACTTTC.

This clonotype came up many times. This chain joins TRBV12-3 or TRBV12-4 and TRBJ2-1; 7 bases align to TRBD2. The CDR3 length is 14 residues. The ends lost 1 base at V and 6 bases at J; junction bases unmatched: 3. CDR3 loop: CASSLVAGLNEQFF. The DNA of the CDR3 is TGTGCCAGCAGTTTAGTAGCGGGTCTCAATGAGCAGTTCTTC.

This clonotype showed up just a few times. V and J are TRBV15 and TRBJ1-5; D gene unclear. Germline CDR1 reads LNHNV; CDR2 reads YYDKDF (reference sequence). This CDR3 comprises 14 residues. With 1 base removed from V and 2 bases from J, the gap between germline ends came to 6 bases. The CDR3, as DNA: TGTGCCACCAGCAGAGCCGCTGGCAATCAGCCCCAGCATTTT. This codes for CATSRAAGNQPQHF. Complete variable domain (other parts from reference TRBV15 and TRBJ1-5): DAMVIQNPRYQVTQFGKPVTLSCSQTLNHNVMYWYQQKSSQAPKLLFHYYDKDFNNEADTPDNFQSRRPNTSFCFLDIRSPGLGDTAMYLCATSRAAGNQPQHFGDGTRLSIL.

V gene TRBV5-1 combines with J gene TRBJ1-6, with 7 bases identical to TRBD1. Germline values: CDR1 SGHRS, CDR2 YFSETQ. CDR3 length equals 15 residues. V lost 1 base, J lost 7 bases, and 5 bases stayed unmatched. CDR3 protein: CASSLRLQGNSPLHF. CDR3 DNA: TGCGCCAGCAGCTTGAGGTTACAGGGGAATTCACCCCTCCACTTT.

The chain combines TRBV7-2 with TRBJ2-4, with D tentatively TRBD1 or TRBD2 (6 bases each). Germline CDR1 and CDR2: SGHTA and FQGNSA. The V end lost 2 bases, the J end lost 0 bases, and 14 bases lay between the germline ends. This CDR3 has 17 amino acids. The CDR3 protein is CASSLRGDNLAKNIQYF. Here the CDR3 DNA reads TGTGCCAGCAGCTTAAGGGGGGATAACCTAGCCAAAAACATTCAGTACTTC.

This clonotype showed up just a few times. CDR3 nucleotides: TGTGCCAGCAGTGATGGTCCGATCTACGAGCAGTACTTC. Its protein is CASSDGPIYEQYF. This chain connects TRBV6-1 to TRBJ2-7, with D hard to call. This CDR3 contains 13 residues. The V and J ends lost 3 bases and 3 bases respectively, with 9 bases between them. Germline lookup yields CDR1 MNHNS and CDR2 SASEGT.

The CDR3 DNA sequence: TGTGCCCTGGAAGCGGGAGGAGGGGAGACCCAGTACTTC. As protein: CALEAGGGETQYF. The chain carries TRBV30 and TRBJ2-5; TRBD2 matches at 9 bases. The CDR3 spans 13 residues. The germline CDR1 and CDR2 sequences are GTSNPN and SVGIG (reference sequence). Trimming took 8 bases from V and 5 from J; bases not matched to a gene: 9.

This clonotype showed up just a few times. The J gene is TRBJ1-2, the V gene TRBV5-1; tentative D call: TRBD1 (5 bases). The CDR3 spans 18 residues. Trimming took 0 bases from V and 1 from J, leaving 19 bases between them. The germline gives CDR1 SGHRS, CDR2 YFSETQ. The CDR3 loop is CASSLALELTGLNYGYTF. In nucleotides, the CDR3 is TGCGCCAGCAGCTTGGCGTTAGAACTTACAGGACTTAACTATGGCTACACCTTC.

A note on this clonotype: Given a much more abundant clone one base away, this may be a read error. This chain uses TRBV5-1 with TRBJ2-7, with 8 bases matching TRBD1. The V gene's germline CDR1 is SGHRS and CDR2 YFSETQ. This CDR3 is built from 15 residues. The DNA for the CDR3 is TGCGCCGGCAGCTCCCGACAGGGGATCCGCTACGAGCAGTACTTC. This translates into CAGSSRQGIRYEQYF.

The chain couples TRBV27 to TRBJ2-5, with 8 positions matching TRBD2. Germline trimming cut 5 bases from V and 1 base from J; bases unmatched to any gene: 9. Germline CDR1 and CDR2: MNHEY and SMNVEV (reference sequence). This CDR3 has 16 amino acids. DNA of the CDR3: TGTGCCAGCAGTCAGACTAGCGACCGACTCCAAGAGACCCAGTACTTC. It translates to CASSQTSDRLQETQYF.

V usage is TRBV11-2 and J usage is TRBJ2-3; D ambiguous. V lost 5 bases and J lost 6, with 15 bases in between. Germline assignment: CDR1 SGHAT and CDR2 FQNNGV. This CDR3 contains 14 residues. CDR3 bases: TGTGCCAGCAGCACCGGGCCCGTCGAGGATACGCAGTATTTT. Amino acids: CASSTGPVEDTQYF.

The V and J genes are TRBV20-1 and TRBJ1-5, with D maybe TRBD1 (5 bases). Germline loops: CDR1 DFQATT, CDR2 SNEGSKA (reference sequence). Trimming took off 7 bases at V and 2 bases at J, with 15 bases between the two ends. This CDR3 has 14 residues. CDR3 bases: TGCAGTGGGGCATTAGGGGTCGGCAATCAGCCCCAGCATTTT. Protein: CSGALGVGNQPQHF.

Here the CDR3 DNA reads TGTGCCAGCAGTTTAGGCCCGGTTACATATGAGCAGTTCTTC. Translating gives CASSLGPVTYEQFF. This chain connects TRBV12-3 or TRBV12-4 to TRBJ2-1; D is ambiguous. With 1 base removed from V and 8 bases from J, the gap between germline ends came to 12 bases. The CDR3 length is 14 residues.

The rearrangement uses TRBV7-9 and TRBJ1-5; D not resolved. This CDR3 spans 12 amino acids. Germline V gives CDR1 SEHNR, CDR2 FQNEAQ (reference sequence). With 8 bases removed from V and 3 bases from J, the gap between germline ends came to 8 bases. This CDR3 is CASSPDNQPQHF. The CDR3 DNA sequence: TGTGCCAGCTCCCCAGACAATCAGCCCCAGCATTTT.